One and the same sample provided the 14 T cell receptor beta chains below, sequenced in a study of Ad26.COV2.S vaccination and SARS-CoV-2 variants. Here immunoSEQ multiplex PCR was the method, and the copy in TCRdb shows in-frame clones only, minus some. This sample has hundreds of thousands of clones, with around nine tenths found just once. Documented treatment: some 19 received Ad26.COV2.S at low or high dose, single or two shots; 5 received placebo; per-sample allocation not given. Following the first vaccine or placebo injection, samples were taken on day 63. This specimen was peripheral blood, taken in a trial of Ad26.COV2.S vaccine versus placebo. These receptors all come from a person between 18 and 60 years old who received the Ad26.COV2.S COVID-19 vaccine or a placebo.

V usage is TRBV7-2 and J usage is TRBJ2-7; D uncertain. V lost 6 bases and J lost 0, with 3 bases in between. Germline V gene data show CDR1 as SGHTA and CDR2 as FQGNSA. This CDR3 spans 11 amino acids. Here the CDR3 reads CASSISYEQYF. CDR3 in DNA: TGTGCCAGCAGTATCTCCTACGAGCAGTACTTC. Full variable domain (missing parts from reference TRBV7-2 and TRBJ2-7): GAGVSQSPSNKVTEKGKDVELRCDPISGHTALYWYRQSLGQGLEFLIYFQGNSAPDKSGLPSDRFSAERTGGSVSTLTIQRTQQEDSAVYLCASSISYEQYFGPGTRLTVT.

The chain recombines TRBV6-5 with TRBJ1-5, with unresolved D. V was shortened by 8 bases and J by 0 bases, with 14 bases between the two germline ends. Germline V gene sequence: CDR1 MNHEY, CDR2 SVGAGI. CDR3 length: 15 residues. Written as DNA, the CDR3 is TGTGCCAGCGGCCTTGAGGGAACTAGCAATCAGCCCCAGCATTTT. Its translation: CASGLEGTSNQPQHF.

The gene calls are TRBV7-8 and TRBJ1-5; tentatively, D is TRBD1 (5 bases). The V end was cut by 5 bases, the J end by 6 bases, with 23 bases between. This CDR3 has 17 residues. Germline CDR1 reads SGHVS; CDR2 reads FQNEAQ. DNA of the CDR3: TGTGCCAGCAGCCCCCAAGTCGGCAGGGATACTTCTCAGCCCCAGCATTTT. This sequence encodes CASSPQVGRDTSQPQHF.

The chain recombines TRBV9 with TRBJ1-3; no definite D call. The CDR3 spans 12 residues. V was cut by 3 bases and J by 3 bases, with 4 bases left in between. In germline, CDR1 is SGDLS, CDR2 YYNGEE. The CDR3 here is CASSARGNTIYF. The CDR3 DNA sequence: TGTGCCAGCAGCGCCCGTGGAAACACCATATATTTT.

A single count supports this clone. This chain links TRBV6-2 or TRBV6-3 with TRBJ1-1; D unresolved. With 2 bases removed from V and 4 bases from J, the gap between germline ends came to 17 bases. CDR3 size: 16 residues. Per the germline V gene, CDR1 is MNHEY and CDR2 is SVGEGT. CDR3 sequence: CASSYAPGEWVTEAFF. Written as DNA, the CDR3 is TGTGCCAGCAGTTACGCCCCAGGAGAGTGGGTCACTGAAGCTTTCTTT.

The V gene is TRBV6-5, the J gene TRBJ2-7, with D unresolved. The germline gives CDR1 MNHEY, CDR2 SVGAGI. The CDR3 covers 13 residues. Trimming removed 5 bases from V and 4 bases from J, with 12 bases in between. The CDR3 spells CASSQRRPYEQYF. The CDR3 DNA follows: TGTGCCAGCAGTCAAAGACGGCCGTACGAGCAGTACTTC.

CDR3 nucleotide sequence: TGTGCCAGTAGCCCGGAGGGCTATGGCTACACCTTC. As protein: CASSPEGYGYTF. The chain links TRBV19 to TRBJ1-2; D remains unclear. V was pared by 6 bases and J by 4 bases, with 9 bases between. Germline V CDR1 and CDR2: LNHDA, SQIVND (reference sequence). This CDR3 comprises 12 residues.

J is TRBJ2-7 and V is TRBV13; TRBD1 is a possible D gene (5 bases). The germline V and J ends were trimmed by 5 bases and 2 bases, with 10 bases remaining between them. This CDR3 has 13 amino acids. Germline CDR1 and CDR2: PRHDT and FYEKMQ (reference sequence). In nucleotides, the CDR3 is TGTGCCAGCAGCCACGGACATCCCTACGAGCAGTACTTC. It translates to CASSHGHPYEQYF.

This chain joins TRBV19 and TRBJ2-7; possibly TRBD1 or TRBD2 for D (6 bases each). V dropped 3 bases and J dropped 1 base, with 13 bases sitting between them. CDR3 length: 15 residues. Germline V lookup: CDR1 LNHDA, CDR2 SQIVND (reference sequence). Here the CDR3 reads CASSIRRGRSYEQYF. For the CDR3, the DNA is TGTGCCAGTAGTATTCGCCGGGGGCGATCCTACGAGCAGTACTTC.

V gene TRBV6-2 or TRBV6-3 combines with J gene TRBJ2-7; D remains unclear. Germline CDR1 is MNHEY and CDR2 is SVGEGT. This CDR3 region has 11 residues. With 5 bases removed from V and 0 bases from J, the gap between germline ends came to 2 bases. For the CDR3, the DNA is TGTGCCAGCAGTGTCTCCTACGAGCAGTACTTC. It yields the protein CASSVSYEQYF.

The chain combines TRBV9 with TRBJ2-3; D gene uncertain. Trimming removed 3 bases from V and 1 base from J, with 12 bases in between. Germline-derived CDR1 and CDR2 are SGDLS and YYNGEE. The CDR3 spans 15 residues. CDR3 sequence: CASSAVGRRTDTQYF. In DNA form, the CDR3 reads TGTGCCAGCAGCGCCGTCGGGCGCCGCACAGATACGCAGTATTTT.

This clone has a handful of counts. Other nucleotide sequences from this sample produce the same CDR3. This rearrangement joins TRBV30 to TRBJ1-2, with D maybe TRBD1 (6 bases). Per the germline V gene, CDR1 is GTSNPN and CDR2 is SVGIG (reference sequence). V was trimmed by 0 bases and J by 4 bases, leaving 6 bases between them. The length of the CDR3 is 12 residues. The CDR3 coding sequence is TGTGCCTGGAGTGTGGGGGCCTATGGCTACACCTTC. Amino acids: CAWSVGAYGYTF. Complete variable domain (other parts from reference TRBV30 and TRBJ1-2): SQTIHQWPATLVQPVGSPLSLECTVEGTSNPNLYWYRQAAGRGLQLLFYSVGIGQISSEVPQNLSASRPQDRQFILSSKKLLLSDSGFYLCAWSVGAYGYTFGSGTRLTVV.

This sequence joins TRBV9 and TRBJ2-1, with D possibly TRBD2 on 6 matching bases. This CDR3 is built from 16 residues. V dropped 0 bases and J dropped 0 bases, with 10 bases sitting between them. The germline V gene has CDR1 SGDLS and CDR2 YYNGEE. This chain's CDR3 is CASSVGLASSYNEQFF. CDR3 coding DNA: TGTGCCAGCAGCGTAGGGCTAGCGAGCTCCTACAATGAGCAGTTCTTC. Using reference TRBV9 and TRBJ2-1 for the parts outside the CDR3, the full variable domain is DSGVTQTPKHLITATGQRVTLRCSPRSGDLSVYWYQQSLDQGLQFLIQYYNGEERAKGNILERFSAQQFPDLHSELNLSSLELGDSALYFCASSVGLASSYNEQFFGPGTRLTVL.

V is TRBV5-1 and J is TRBJ2-5; D is unresolved. The CDR3 spans 13 residues. Deletions cut 2 bases from V and 1 base from J, with 6 bases between. Germline V CDR1 and CDR2: SGHRS, YFSETQ. CDR3 bases: TGCGCCAGCAGCTTAAGTTTCCAAGAGACCCAGTACTTC. This codes for CASSLSFQETQYF.